One sample yielded the 16 T cell receptor beta chains listed below, sequenced in a study of T cell changes during pregnancy in multiple sclerosis. The table came from immunoSEQ multiplex PCR; TCRdb's copy has only in-frame clones and leaves some out. The repertoire includes approximately 60,000 clones, about 90% of them detected once, and 6% to 7.5% sits in the top ten. The material was peripheral blood, obtained in the third trimester of pregnancy. The receptors come from a female donor in good health, enrolled as a control in a pregnancy study.

In its sample, this clone was seen once. V and J are TRBV9 and TRBJ2-3; 7 positions agree with TRBD2. Germline loops: CDR1 SGDLS, CDR2 YYNGEE. This CDR3 is 18 amino acids long. With V trimmed by 0 bases and J by 2 bases, 12 bases remained unmatched. This CDR3 is CASSVAFSGNASTDTQYF. The CDR3 bases are TGTGCCAGCAGCGTAGCTTTCAGCGGGAACGCTTCCACAGATACGCAGTATTTT.

This clone showed up just once. The rearrangement links TRBV4-3 to TRBJ2-3; D gene ambiguous. Trimming left V 0 bases short and J 14 bases short, with 18 bases between. This CDR3 region has 14 residues. CDR1 and CDR2 from the germline V gene are LGHNA and YSLEER. The CDR3 coding sequence is TGCGCCAGCAGCCAAGACGAGGAACTCTCATGGCGGTATTTT. Translation: CASSQDEELSWRYF.

The J gene is TRBJ2-5, the V gene TRBV5-1, with D perhaps TRBD2 (6 bases). The end of the DNA aligns better with TRBJ2-7, so the J call may be wrong. CDR3 length: 13 amino acids. The germline gives CDR1 SGHRS, CDR2 YFSETQ. The CDR3 loop is CASSRESAYEQYF. DNA for the CDR3: TGCGCCAGCAGCCGGGAGTCAGCCTACGAGCAGTACTTC.

This chain connects TRBV11-2 to TRBJ2-1; 7 bases map to TRBD2. The CDR3 covers 15 residues. J was trimmed by 2 bases and V by 2 bases; bases with no gene match: 3. Germline loops: CDR1 SGHAT, CDR2 FQNNGV. The CDR3, as DNA: TGTGCCAGCAGCTTAAGTCTAGCGGCCTACAATGAGCAGTTCTTC. This gives the protein CASSLSLAAYNEQFF.

The rearrangement links TRBV5-6 to TRBJ2-5, with D maybe TRBD2 (6 bases). The CDR3 is 17 amino acids. Germline-derived CDR1 and CDR2 are SGHDT and YYEEEE. V was shortened by 2 bases and J by 0 bases, with 17 bases between the two germline ends. CDR3 loop: CASSFSLRRGHQETQYF. DNA for the CDR3: TGTGCCAGCAGCTTTTCCTTAAGGCGGGGACACCAAGAGACCCAGTACTTC.

The chain couples TRBV4-1 to TRBJ1-6, with 7 bases identical to TRBD1. Per the germline V gene, CDR1 is MGHRA and CDR2 is YSYEKL. This CDR3 contains 16 residues. V shed 4 bases, J shed 9 bases, and the junction held 12 bases outside the gene matches. CDR3 protein: CASSRLIQGSFSPLHF. CDR3 nucleotides: TGCGCCAGCAGCCGACTCATACAGGGGTCGTTTTCACCCCTCCACTTT.

The chain recombines TRBV10-3 with TRBJ1-1; 8 positions agree with TRBD1. Looked up from germline, CDR1 is ENHRY and CDR2 is SYGVKD. This CDR3 comprises 14 residues. V gave up 3 bases and J gave up 4 bases; unmatched junction bases: 4. The CDR3 is CAISDWTGPTEAFF. Here the CDR3 DNA reads TGTGCCATCAGTGATTGGACAGGGCCCACTGAAGCTTTCTTT.

J is TRBJ1-1 and V is TRBV30; no reliable D call. This CDR3 comprises 13 residues. CDR1 is GTSNPN, CDR2 SVGIG, per germline (reference sequence). The germline V and J ends were trimmed by 4 bases and 4 bases, with 13 bases remaining between them. The CDR3 spells CAWKAGGATEAFF. In DNA, the CDR3 is TGTGCCTGGAAAGCAGGTGGTGCCACTGAAGCTTTCTTT.

The gene calls are TRBV5-5 and TRBJ1-5, with D uncertain. V gave up 7 bases and J gave up 3 bases, with 17 bases separating them. Germline CDR1 is SGHKS and CDR2 is YYEKEE (reference sequence). CDR3 length: 15 residues. The CDR3: CASGRNPVDNQPQHF. The CDR3, as DNA: TGTGCCAGCGGTAGAAATCCGGTTGACAATCAGCCCCAGCATTTT.

The rearrangement joins TRBV9 to TRBJ1-5; a possible D gene is TRBD1 (5 bases). Looked up from germline, CDR1 is SGDLS and CDR2 is YYNGEE. The germline V and J ends were trimmed by 1 base and 3 bases, with 23 bases remaining between them. This CDR3 is built from 19 residues. CDR3 sequence reads: CASSVTSRLDDSFNQPQHF. CDR3 sequence (DNA): TGTGCCAGCAGCGTAACTTCGCGACTGGATGACAGTTTCAATCAGCCCCAGCATTTT. The full variable domain, rest sourced from reference TRBV9 and TRBJ1-5, is DSGVTQTPKHLITATGQRVTLRCSPRSGDLSVYWYQQSLDQGLQFLIQYYNGEERAKGNILERFSAQQFPDLHSELNLSSLELGDSALYFCASSVTSRLDDSFNQPQHFGDGTRLSIL.

The chain recombines TRBV11-2 with TRBJ2-7; D gene uncertain. V was trimmed by 1 base and J by 6 bases, leaving 10 bases between them. CDR3 length equals 13 residues. Germline CDR1 and CDR2: SGHAT and FQNNGV. The CDR3 sequence: CASSLAHGPEQYF. Here the CDR3 DNA reads TGTGCCAGCAGCTTAGCCCATGGGCCCGAGCAGTACTTC.

The V call is TRBV29-1, the J call TRBJ2-5; TRBD1 matches 12 bases. Germline CDR1 reads SQVTM; CDR2 reads ANQGSEA. V lost 1 base and J lost 4; bases outside the gene matches: 4. The CDR3 consists of 15 residues. As DNA, the CDR3 is TGCAGCGTTGAAGGGGGACAGGGGGCTCGAGAGACCCAGTACTTC. This translates into CSVEGGQGARETQYF.

The CDR3: CAWTALRGGNIQYF. CDR3 nucleotides: TGTGCCTGGACCGCCCTGAGGGGGGGAAACATTCAGTACTTC. The rearrangement uses TRBV30 and TRBJ2-4; TRBD2 is a possible D gene (7 bases). CDR3 length: 14 amino acids. The ends were cut back, 4 bases at V and 6 bases at J, with 16 bases in the middle. CDR1 is GTSNPN and CDR2 is SVGIG in the germline V gene (reference sequence).

V is TRBV5-4 and J is TRBJ1-1; 8 positions match TRBD1. Losses at the gene ends were 4 bases for V and 8 bases for J; bases not matched to a gene: 4. This CDR3 is built from 12 residues. Germline V gene data show CDR1 as SGHNT and CDR2 as YYREEE (reference sequence). CDR3 DNA sequence: TGTGCCAGCAGCCACCGACAGGGGGAAGCTTTCTTT. As protein: CASSHRQGEAFF.

With regard to this clone: Additional DNA sequences in this sample encode the identical CDR3. V gene TRBV7-2 combines with J gene TRBJ2-7, with TRBD1 as a possible D gene (6 bases). CDR3 length: 14 residues. V lost 4 bases and J 1 base, leaving 11 bases between the germline ends. The germline V gene has CDR1 SGHTA and CDR2 FQGNSA. CDR3 coding DNA: TGTGCCAGCAGCTCAAACAGGGTATCCTACGAGCAGTACTTC. Translating it yields CASSSNRVSYEQYF.

The chain has TRBV30 and TRBJ1-5, with D unresolved. CDR3 length: 14 amino acids. Germline V lookup: CDR1 GTSNPN, CDR2 SVGIG (reference sequence). V lost 2 bases and J lost 4, with 12 bases in between. The CDR3 loop is CAWSNGVGNQPQHF. As DNA, the CDR3 is TGTGCCTGGAGTAACGGGGTCGGTAATCAGCCCCAGCATTTT.